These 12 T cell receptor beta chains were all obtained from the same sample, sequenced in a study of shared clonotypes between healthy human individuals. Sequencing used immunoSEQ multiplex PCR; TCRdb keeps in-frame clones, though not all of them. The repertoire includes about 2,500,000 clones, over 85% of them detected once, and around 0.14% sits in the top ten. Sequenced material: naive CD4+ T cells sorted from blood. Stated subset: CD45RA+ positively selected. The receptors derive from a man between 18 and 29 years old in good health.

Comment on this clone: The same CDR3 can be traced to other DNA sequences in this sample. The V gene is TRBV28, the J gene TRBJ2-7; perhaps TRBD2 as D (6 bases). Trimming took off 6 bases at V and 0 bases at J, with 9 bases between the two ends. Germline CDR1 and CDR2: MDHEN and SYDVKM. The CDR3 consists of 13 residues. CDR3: CASSTGSSYEQYF. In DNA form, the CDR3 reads TGTGCCAGCAGCACCGGGAGCTCCTACGAGCAGTACTTC.

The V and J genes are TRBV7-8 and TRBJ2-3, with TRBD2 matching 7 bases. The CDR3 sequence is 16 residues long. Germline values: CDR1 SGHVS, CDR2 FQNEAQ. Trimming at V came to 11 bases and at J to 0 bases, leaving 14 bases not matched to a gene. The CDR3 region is CALTPDTSASTDTQYF. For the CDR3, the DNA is TGTGCCCTAACCCCCGATACTAGCGCCAGCACAGATACGCAGTATTTT.

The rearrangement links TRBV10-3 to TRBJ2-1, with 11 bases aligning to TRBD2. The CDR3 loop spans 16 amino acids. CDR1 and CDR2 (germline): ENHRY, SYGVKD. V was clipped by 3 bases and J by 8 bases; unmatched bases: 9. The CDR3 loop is CAISDSLAGGNYEQFF. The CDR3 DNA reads TGTGCCATCAGTGACTCGCTAGCGGGAGGTAACTATGAGCAGTTCTTC.

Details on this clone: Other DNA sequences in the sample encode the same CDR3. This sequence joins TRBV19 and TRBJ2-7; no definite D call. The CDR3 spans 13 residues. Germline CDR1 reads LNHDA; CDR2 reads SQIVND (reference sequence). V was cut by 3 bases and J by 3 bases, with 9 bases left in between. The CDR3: CASSIGQSYEQYF. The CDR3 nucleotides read TGTGCCAGTAGTATCGGGCAGAGCTACGAGCAGTACTTC. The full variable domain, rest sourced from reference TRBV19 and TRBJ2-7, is DGGITQSPKYLFRKEGQNVTLSCEQNLNHDAMYWYRQDPGQGLRLIYYSQIVNDFQKGDIAEGYSVSREKKESFPLTVTSAQKNPTAFYLCASSIGQSYEQYFGPGTRLTVT.

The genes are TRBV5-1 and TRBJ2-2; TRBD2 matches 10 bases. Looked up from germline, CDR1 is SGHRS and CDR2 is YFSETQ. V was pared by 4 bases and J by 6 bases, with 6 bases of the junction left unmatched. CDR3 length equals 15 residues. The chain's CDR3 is CASSLPSGGAGELFF. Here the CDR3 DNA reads TGCGCCAGCAGCCTGCCCAGCGGGGGGGCCGGGGAGCTGTTTTTT.

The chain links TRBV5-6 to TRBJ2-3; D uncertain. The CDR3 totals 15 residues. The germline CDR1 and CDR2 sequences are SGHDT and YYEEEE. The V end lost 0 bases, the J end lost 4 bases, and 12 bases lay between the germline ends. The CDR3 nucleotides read TGTGCCAGCAGCTTGGAGGCTTCAGCCGCAGATACGCAGTATTTT. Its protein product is CASSLEASAADTQYF.

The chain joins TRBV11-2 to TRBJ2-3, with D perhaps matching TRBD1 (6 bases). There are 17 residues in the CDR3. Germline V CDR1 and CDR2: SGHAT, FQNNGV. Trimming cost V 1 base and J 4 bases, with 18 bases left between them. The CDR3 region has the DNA TGTGCCAGCAGCTTAGTAAGGACAGCCCGACCCCCAGATACGCAGTATTTT. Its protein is CASSLVRTARPPDTQYF.

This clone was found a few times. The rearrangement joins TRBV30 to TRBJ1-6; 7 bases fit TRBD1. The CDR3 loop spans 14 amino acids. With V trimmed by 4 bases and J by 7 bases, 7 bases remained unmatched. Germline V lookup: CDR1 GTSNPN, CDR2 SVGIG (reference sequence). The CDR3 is CAWTKGARNSPLHF. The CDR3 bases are TGTGCCTGGACGAAGGGGGCACGGAATTCACCCCTCCACTTT.

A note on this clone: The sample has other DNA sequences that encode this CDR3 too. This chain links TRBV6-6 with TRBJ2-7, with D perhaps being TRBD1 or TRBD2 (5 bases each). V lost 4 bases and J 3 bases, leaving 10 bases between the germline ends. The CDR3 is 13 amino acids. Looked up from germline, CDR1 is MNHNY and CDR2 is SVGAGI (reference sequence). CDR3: CASSSGTGYEQYF. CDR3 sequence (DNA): TGTGCCAGCAGTTCCGGGACGGGCTACGAGCAGTACTTC.

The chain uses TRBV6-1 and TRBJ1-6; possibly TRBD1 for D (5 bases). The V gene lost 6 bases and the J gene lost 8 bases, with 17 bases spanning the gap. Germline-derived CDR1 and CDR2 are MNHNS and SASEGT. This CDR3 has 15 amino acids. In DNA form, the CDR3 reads TGTGCCAGCAGAACCAGAAGCGAAGGGGATTCACCCCTCCACTTT. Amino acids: CASRTRSEGDSPLHF.

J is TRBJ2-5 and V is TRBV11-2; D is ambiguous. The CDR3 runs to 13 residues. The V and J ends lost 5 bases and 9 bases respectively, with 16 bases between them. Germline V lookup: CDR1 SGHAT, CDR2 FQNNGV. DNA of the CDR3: TGTGCCAGCAGCCTATCGGACCTGACGGCCCAGTACTTC. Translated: CASSLSDLTAQYF.

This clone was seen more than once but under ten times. This chain's CDR3 is CAWSRNDRYTEAFF. Here the CDR3 DNA reads TGTGCCTGGAGCCGAAACGACAGATACACTGAAGCTTTCTTT. V usage is TRBV30 and J usage is TRBJ1-1, with D perhaps TRBD1 (5 bases). The germline gives CDR1 GTSNPN, CDR2 SVGIG (reference sequence). The CDR3 consists of 14 residues. V lost 3 bases and J 3 bases, leaving 14 bases between the germline ends.